The clone carrying this T cell receptor (beta chain) was found many times. Each CDR3 protein is one row after TCRdb ran MiXCR on the 5' RACE reads. Among 10,000 to 14,000 distinct CDR3 sequences listed, 10% were seen once. The data were taken from a study of spatial heterogeneity in lung cancer. The time point here: blood at routine non-recurrence follow-up after resection. No cell sorting; template was whole RNA from tumor, lung tissue or PBMC. Trimming shortened V by 7 bases and J by 3 bases, and 25 bases separated the two germline ends. Germline V gene lookup returns CDR1 SGHRS and CDR2 YFSETQ. This CDR3 region has 17 residues.

The V gene is TRBV5-1, the J gene TRBJ1-1; TRBD1 might be the D (5 bases). Sequencing was performed on PBMCs, taken at follow-up. The clonotype comes from a female donor with early-stage non-small cell lung cancer. CDR3 sequence (DNA): TGCGCCAGCTCCCCGATGGGGGAGGGGTTAGGGGACACTGAAGCTTTCTTT. It yields the protein CASSPMGEGLGDTEAFF.